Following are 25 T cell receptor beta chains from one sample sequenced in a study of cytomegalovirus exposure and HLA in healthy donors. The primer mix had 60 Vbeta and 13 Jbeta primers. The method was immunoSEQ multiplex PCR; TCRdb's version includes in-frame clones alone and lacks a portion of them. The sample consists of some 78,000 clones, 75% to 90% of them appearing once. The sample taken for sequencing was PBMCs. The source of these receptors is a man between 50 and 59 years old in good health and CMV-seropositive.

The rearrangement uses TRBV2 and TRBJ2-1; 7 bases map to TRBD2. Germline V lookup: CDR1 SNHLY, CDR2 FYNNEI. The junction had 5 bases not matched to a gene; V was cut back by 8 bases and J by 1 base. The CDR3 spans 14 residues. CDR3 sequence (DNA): TGTGCCAGCTGGGCTAGCGGTTCCTACAATGAGCAGTTCTTC. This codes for CASWASGSYNEQFF.

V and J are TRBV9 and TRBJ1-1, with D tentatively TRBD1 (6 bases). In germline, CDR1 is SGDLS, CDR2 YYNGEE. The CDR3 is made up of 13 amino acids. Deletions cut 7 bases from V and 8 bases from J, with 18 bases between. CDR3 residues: CASSGQQSSEAFF. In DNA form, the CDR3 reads TGTGCCAGCTCGGGACAACAAAGCTCCGAAGCTTTCTTT.

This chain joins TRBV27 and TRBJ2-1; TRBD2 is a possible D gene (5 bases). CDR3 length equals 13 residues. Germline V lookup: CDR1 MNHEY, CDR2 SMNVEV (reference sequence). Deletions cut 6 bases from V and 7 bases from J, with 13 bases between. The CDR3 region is CASSTRRGNEQFF. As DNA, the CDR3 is TGTGCCAGCAGCACTCGACGAGGGAATGAGCAGTTCTTC.

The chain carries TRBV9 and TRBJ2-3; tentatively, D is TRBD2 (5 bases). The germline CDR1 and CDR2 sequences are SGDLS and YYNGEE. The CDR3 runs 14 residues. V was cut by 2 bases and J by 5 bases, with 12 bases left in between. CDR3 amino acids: CASSVGGVGDTQYF. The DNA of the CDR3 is TGTGCCAGCAGCGTCGGAGGAGTTGGAGATACGCAGTATTTT. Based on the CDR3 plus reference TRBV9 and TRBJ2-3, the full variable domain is DSGVTQTPKHLITATGQRVTLRCSPRSGDLSVYWYQQSLDQGLQFLIQYYNGEERAKGNILERFSAQQFPDLHSELNLSSLELGDSALYFCASSVGGVGDTQYFGPGTRLTVL.

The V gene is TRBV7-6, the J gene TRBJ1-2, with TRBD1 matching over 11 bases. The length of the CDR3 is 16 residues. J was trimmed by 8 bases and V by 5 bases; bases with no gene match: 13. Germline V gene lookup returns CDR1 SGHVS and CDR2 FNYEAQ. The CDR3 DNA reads TGTGCCAGCAGCCCGCAATCCGGGACAGGGGGTCGGGGCTACACCTTC. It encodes CASSPQSGTGGRGYTF. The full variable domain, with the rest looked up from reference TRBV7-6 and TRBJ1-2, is GAGVSQSPRYKVTKRGQDVALRCDPISGHVSLYWYRQALGQGPEFLTYFNYEAQQDKSGLPNDRFSAERPEGSISTLTIQRTEQRDSAMYRCASSPQSGTGGRGYTFGSGTRLTVV.

Written as DNA, the CDR3 is TGTGCCAGCAGTGAATGGGGAGGGAACACTGAAGCTTTCTTT. It yields the protein CASSEWGGNTEAFF. V is TRBV25-1 and J is TRBJ1-1; D call uncertain. V was pared by 1 base and J by 1 base, with 7 bases between. In germline, CDR1 is MGHDK, CDR2 SYGVNS. CDR3 length: 14 amino acids.

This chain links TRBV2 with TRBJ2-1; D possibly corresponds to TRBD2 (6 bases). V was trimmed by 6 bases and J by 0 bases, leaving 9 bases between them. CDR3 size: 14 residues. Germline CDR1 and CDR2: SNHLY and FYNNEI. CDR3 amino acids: CASREGSSYNEQFF. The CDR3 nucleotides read TGTGCCAGCAGGGAGGGAAGCTCCTACAATGAGCAGTTCTTC.

For the CDR3, the DNA is TGCGCCAGCAGCTTGGCCAGGAACACTGAAGCTTTCTTT. This gives the protein CASSLARNTEAFF. The chain recombines TRBV5-1 with TRBJ1-1, with unresolved D. Per germline, CDR1 SGHRS and CDR2 YFSETQ. Trimming removed 0 bases at V and 1 base at J, with 4 bases between. The CDR3 loop spans 13 amino acids.

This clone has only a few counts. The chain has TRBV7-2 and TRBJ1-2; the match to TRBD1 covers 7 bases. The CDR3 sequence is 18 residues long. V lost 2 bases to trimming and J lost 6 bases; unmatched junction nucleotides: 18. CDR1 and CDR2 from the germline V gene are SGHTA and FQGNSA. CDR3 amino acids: CASSLSPQEGAAANGYTF. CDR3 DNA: TGTGCCAGCAGCTTAAGCCCTCAAGAGGGGGCCGCGGCGAATGGCTACACCTTC.

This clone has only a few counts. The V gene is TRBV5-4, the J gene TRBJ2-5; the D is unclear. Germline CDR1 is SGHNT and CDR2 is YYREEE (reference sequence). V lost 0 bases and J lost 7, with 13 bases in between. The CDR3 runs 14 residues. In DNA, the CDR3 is TGTGCCAGCAGCTTGGATCCTAGAAGTGGGACCCAGTACTTC. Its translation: CASSLDPRSGTQYF.

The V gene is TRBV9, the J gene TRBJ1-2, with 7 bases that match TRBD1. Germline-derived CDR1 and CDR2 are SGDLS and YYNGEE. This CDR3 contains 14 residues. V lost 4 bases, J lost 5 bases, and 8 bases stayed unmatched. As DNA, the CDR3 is TGTGCCAGCAGCCCAAGGACAGGAACGTATGGCTACACCTTC. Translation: CASSPRTGTYGYTF.

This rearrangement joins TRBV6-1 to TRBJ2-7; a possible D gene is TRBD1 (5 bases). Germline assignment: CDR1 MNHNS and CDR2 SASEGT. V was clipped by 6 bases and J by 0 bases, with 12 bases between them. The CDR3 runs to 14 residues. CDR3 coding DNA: TGTGCCAGCAGCCCGAGCCAGGGCTCCTACGAGCAGTACTTC. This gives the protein CASSPSQGSYEQYF.

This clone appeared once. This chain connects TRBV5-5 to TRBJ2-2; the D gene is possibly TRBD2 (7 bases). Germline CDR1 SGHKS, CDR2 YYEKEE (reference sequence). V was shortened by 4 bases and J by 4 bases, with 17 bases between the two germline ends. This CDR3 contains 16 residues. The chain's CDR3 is CASSRGGGAATGELFF. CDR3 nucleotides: TGTGCCAGCAGCCGTGGCGGGGGCGCCGCCACCGGGGAGCTGTTTTTT.

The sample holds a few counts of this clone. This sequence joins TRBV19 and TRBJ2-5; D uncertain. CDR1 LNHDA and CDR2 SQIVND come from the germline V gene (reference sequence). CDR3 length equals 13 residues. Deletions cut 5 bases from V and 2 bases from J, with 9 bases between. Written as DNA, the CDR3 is TGTGCCAGTAGTGGAGCCTTACAAGAGACCCAGTACTTC. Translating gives CASSGALQETQYF.

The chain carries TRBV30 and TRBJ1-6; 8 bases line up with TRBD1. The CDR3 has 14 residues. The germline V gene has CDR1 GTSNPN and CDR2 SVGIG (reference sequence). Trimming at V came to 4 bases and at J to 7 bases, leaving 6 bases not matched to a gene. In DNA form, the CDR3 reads TGTGCCTGGAATGCGGGACAGGCAAATTCACCCCTCCACTTT. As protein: CAWNAGQANSPLHF.

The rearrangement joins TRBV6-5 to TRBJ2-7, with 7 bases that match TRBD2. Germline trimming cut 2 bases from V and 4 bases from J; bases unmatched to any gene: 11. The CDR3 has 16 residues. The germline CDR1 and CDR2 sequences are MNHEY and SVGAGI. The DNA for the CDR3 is TGTGCCAGCAGTTACGGGATGGGCGGGAGAGAGTACGAGCAGTACTTC. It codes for CASSYGMGGREYEQYF.

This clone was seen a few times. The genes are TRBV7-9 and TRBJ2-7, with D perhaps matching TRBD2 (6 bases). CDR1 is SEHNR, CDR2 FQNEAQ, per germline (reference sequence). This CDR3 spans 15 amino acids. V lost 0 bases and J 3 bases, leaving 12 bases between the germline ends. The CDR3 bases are TGTGCCAGCAGCTTAGCGATGGGAGGATTCTACGAGCAGTACTTC. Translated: CASSLAMGGFYEQYF.

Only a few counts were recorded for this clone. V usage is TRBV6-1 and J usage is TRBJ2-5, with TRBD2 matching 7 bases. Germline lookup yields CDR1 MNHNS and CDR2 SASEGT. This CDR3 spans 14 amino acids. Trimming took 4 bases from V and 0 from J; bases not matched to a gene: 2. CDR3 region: CASSVLANQETQYF. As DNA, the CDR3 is TGTGCCAGCAGTGTACTAGCGAACCAAGAGACCCAGTACTTC.

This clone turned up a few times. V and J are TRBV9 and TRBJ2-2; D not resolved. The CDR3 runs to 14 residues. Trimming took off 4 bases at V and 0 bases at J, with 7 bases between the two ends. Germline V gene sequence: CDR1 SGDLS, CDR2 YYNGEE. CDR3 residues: CASSTLTNTGELFF. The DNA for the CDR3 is TGTGCCAGCAGCACTTTAACGAACACCGGGGAGCTGTTTTTT.

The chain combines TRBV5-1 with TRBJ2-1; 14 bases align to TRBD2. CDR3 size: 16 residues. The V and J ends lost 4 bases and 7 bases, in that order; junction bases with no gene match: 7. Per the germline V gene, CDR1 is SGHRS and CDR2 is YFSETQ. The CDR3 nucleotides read TGCGCCAGCAGCCGTCGGGGGACTAGCGGGAGTAATGAGCAGTTCTTC. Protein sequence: CASSRRGTSGSNEQFF.

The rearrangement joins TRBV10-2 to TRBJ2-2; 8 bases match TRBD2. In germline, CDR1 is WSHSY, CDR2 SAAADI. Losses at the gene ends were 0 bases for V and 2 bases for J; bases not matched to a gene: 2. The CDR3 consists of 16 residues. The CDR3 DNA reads TGCGCCAGCAGTGAGTCAAGCGGGGGTAACACCGGGGAGCTGTTTTTT. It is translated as CASSESSGGNTGELFF.

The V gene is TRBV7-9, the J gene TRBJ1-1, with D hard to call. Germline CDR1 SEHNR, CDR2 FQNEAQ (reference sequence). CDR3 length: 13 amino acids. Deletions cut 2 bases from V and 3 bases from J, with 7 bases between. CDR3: CASSLQEYTEAFF. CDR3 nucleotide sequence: TGTGCCAGCAGCTTACAAGAGTACACTGAAGCTTTCTTT.

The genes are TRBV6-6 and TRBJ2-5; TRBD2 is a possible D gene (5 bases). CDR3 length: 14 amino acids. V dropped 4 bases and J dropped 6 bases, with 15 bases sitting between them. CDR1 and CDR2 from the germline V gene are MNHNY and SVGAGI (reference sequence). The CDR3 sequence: CASSSTRESKTQYF. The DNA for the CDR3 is TGTGCCAGCAGTTCCACCCGGGAATCGAAGACCCAGTACTTC.

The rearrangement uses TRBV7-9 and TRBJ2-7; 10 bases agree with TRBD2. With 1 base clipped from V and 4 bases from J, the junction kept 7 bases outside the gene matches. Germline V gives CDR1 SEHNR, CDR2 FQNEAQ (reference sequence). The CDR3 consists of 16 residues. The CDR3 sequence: CASSLEPSGSRYEQYF. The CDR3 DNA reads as TGTGCCAGCAGCTTAGAGCCTAGCGGGAGCCGGTACGAGCAGTACTTC.

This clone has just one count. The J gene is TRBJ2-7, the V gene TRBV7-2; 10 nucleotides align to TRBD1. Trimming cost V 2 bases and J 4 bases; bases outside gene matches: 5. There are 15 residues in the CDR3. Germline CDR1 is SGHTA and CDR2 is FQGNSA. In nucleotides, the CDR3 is TGTGCCAGCAGCTTAATCGGACAGGGGGTGTACGAGCAGTACTTC. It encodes CASSLIGQGVYEQYF.